This is a list of T cell receptor beta chains from one sample in a study of blood T cell repertoires in COVID-19. Profiling relied on immunoSEQ multiplex PCR, and the TCRdb table lists in-frame clones only, not all of them. In the table there are roughly 190,000 clones, 80% to 85% of which are singletons. Sequenced: peripheral blood. These TCRs come from a human donor in a cohort sampled during active COVID-19. The CDR3 runs from the conserved cysteine through the conserved F or W. The D gene is left open where the match is weak. Only some rows state a clone size, as once, few, many or a class for expanded clones.

NA | NA | TRBJ2-2 | TRBV5-1 | CASSPRPGAGDTGELFF | TGCGCCAGCAGCCCTCGACCAGGGGCCGGGGACACCGGGGAGCTGTTTTTT
NA | NA | TRBJ2-2 | TRBV19 | CASSIEEGTGELFF | TGTGCCAGTAGTATAGAAGAGGGAACCGGGGAGCTGTTTTTT
NA | NA | TRBJ2-5 | TRBV4-2 | CASSQDPHMQETQYF | TGTGCCAGCAGCCAAGATCCTCACATGCAAGAGACCCAGTACTTC
once | TRBD1 | TRBJ1-3 | TRBV29-1 | CSVASGTASGNTIYF | TGCAGCGTCGCCTCCGGGACAGCATCTGGAAACACCATATATTTT
NA | TRBD1 | TRBJ1-1 | TRBV5-1 | CASSLEDRANTEAFF | TGCGCCAGCAGCTTGGAGGACAGGGCCAACACTGAAGCTTTCTTT
NA | NA | TRBJ1-5 | TRBV5-5 | CASSLSADQPQHF | TGTGCCAGCAGCTTATCCGCGGATCAGCCCCAGCATTTT
NA | NA | TRBJ1-1 | TRBV24-1 | CATSDSNTGEAFF | TGTGCCACCAGTGATTCGAACACAGGTGAAGCTTTCTTT
NA | TRBD2 | TRBJ2-3 | TRBV27 | CASSLFGGRATDTQYF | TGTGCCAGCAGTTTATTTGGCGGGAGGGCCACAGATACGCAGTATTTT
NA | NA | TRBJ2-5 | TRBV11-3 | CASSSRRAGETQYF | TGTGCCAGCAGCTCGAGGAGGGCCGGCGAGACCCAGTACTTC
NA | NA | TRBJ2-1 | TRBV19 | CASSTYNEQFF | TGTGCCAGTAGTACATACAATGAGCAGTTCTTC
NA | TRBD1 | TRBJ1-5 | TRBV11-2 | CASSLGVNRGNQPQHF | TGTGCCAGCAGCTTAGGAGTAAACAGGGGTAATCAGCCCCAGCATTTT
NA | NA | TRBJ1-2 | TRBV21-1 | CASSKALGAGNYGYTF | TGTGCCAGCAGCAAAGCGCTCGGTGCGGGTAACTATGGCTACACCTTC
NA | NA | TRBJ1-2 | TRBV10-3 | CAISEGGVYYGYTF | TGTGCCATCAGTGAAGGAGGTGTTTACTATGGCTACACCTTC
NA | NA | TRBJ2-7 | TRBV15 | CATSRGTLGTYEQYF | TGTGCCACCAGCAGGGGGACTCTCGGCACCTACGAGCAGTACTTC
NA | NA | TRBJ1-5 | TRBV9 | CASSVGAGGAFNQPQHF | TGTGCCAGCAGCGTAGGCGCGGGTGGAGCCTTCAATCAGCCCCAGCATTTT
NA | NA | TRBJ1-1 | TRBV5-1 | CASSFGGMGVNTEAFF | TGCGCCAGCAGCTTTGGCGGGATGGGGGTGAACACTGAAGCTTTCTTT
NA | TRBD1 | TRBJ1-1 | TRBV5-1 | CASRGQGGTEAFF | TGCGCCAGCAGGGGACAGGGAGGCACTGAAGCTTTCTTT
once | NA | TRBJ2-5 | TRBV9 | CASSYGTQETQYF | TGTGCCAGCAGCTACGGGACACAAGAGACCCAGTACTTC
few | NA | TRBJ2-2 | TRBV10-3 | CAISAGQNTGELFF | TGTGCCATCAGCGCTGGACAGAACACCGGGGAGCTGTTTTTT
NA | TRBD2 | TRBJ2-3 | TRBV6-5 | CASGFTSGSTDTQYF | TGTGCCAGCGGATTTACTAGCGGTAGCACAGATACGCAGTATTTT
NA | TRBD1 | TRBJ1-5 | TRBV4-1 | CASSQWWDRGFYSNQPQHF | TGCGCCAGCAGCCAATGGTGGGACAGGGGGTTCTATAGCAATCAGCCCCAGCATTTT
NA | NA | TRBJ1-5 | TRBV19 | CATSGGGGRPQHF | TGTGCCACCTCGGGCGGGGGGGGGCGGCCCCAGCATTTT
NA | TRBD2 | TRBJ2-3 | TRBV2 | CASSASGSSADTQYF | TGTGCCAGCAGTGCTAGCGGGAGTTCGGCAGATACGCAGTATTTT
NA | NA | TRBJ1-1 | TRBV19 | CASRGRGVWTEAFF | TGTGCCAGTAGGGGGAGGGGGGTTTGGACTGAAGCTTTCTTT
few | NA | TRBJ1-2 | TRBV2 | CASSEQTANYGYTF | TGTGCCAGCAGTGAGCAGACAGCTAACTATGGCTACACCTTC
NA | TRBD1 | TRBJ2-2 | TRBV11-3 | CASSSGQEWTGELFF | TGTGCCAGCAGCTCGGGACAGGAATGGACCGGGGAGCTGTTTTTT
NA | NA | TRBJ1-3 | TRBV9 | CASSGQIGNTIYF | TGTGCCAGCAGCGGGCAAATTGGAAACACCATATATTTT
NA | TRBD2 | TRBJ2-1 | TRBV7-9 | CASSLAVRESGNEQFF | TGTGCCAGCAGCTTAGCAGTGCGGGAGTCGGGGAATGAGCAGTTCTTC
NA | NA | TRBJ1-1 | TRBV5-1 | CASSQADLSGEAFF | TGCGCCAGCAGCCAGGCTGACCTTTCAGGTGAAGCTTTCTTT